This T cell receptor (beta chain) was identified during a study of post-analysis software for immune sequencing data. Study summary: The disease courses spanned relapsing-remitting, secondary progressive and progressive-relapsing forms of multiple sclerosis.

Prepared libraries of TCR beta cDNA carried unique molecular identifiers. Approximately 500,000 cDNA molecules were recovered from an input of about 0.9 to 10 million T cells. Each CDR3 protein gets one entry after TCRdb re-called the PCR reads with MiXCR. The data contain hundreds of thousands of distinct CDR3 sequences, 55% to 60% of them singletons. About this clonotype: Its antigen is undetermined.

Whole-study findings and limits: In patients, TRBV5-6, TRBV5-1 and TRBV20-1 belonged to roughly five TRBV segments found more frequently than in controls.

The germline CDR1 and CDR2 sequences are MNHEY and SVGEGT. Unmatched junction bases numbered 12, after V lost 4 bases and J lost 3 bases. The length of the CDR3 is 17 residues. The J gene is TRBJ2-1, the V gene TRBV6-2 or TRBV6-3; 7 nucleotides line up with TRBD1. This clonotype was obtained from a girl aged 2 to 10 with multiple sclerosis. The sample comprised blood. The CDR3 sequence: CASSLLGTVFYYNEQFF. CDR3 nucleotides: TGTGCCAGCAGTTTGCTCGGGACAGTGTTTTACTACAATGAGCAGTTCTTC.